The entry below describes one TCR beta chain. The data were taken from a study of blood T cell repertoires in COVID-19. Some clones are missing from TCRdb's copy, which holds only in-frame ones; the method was immunoSEQ multiplex PCR. In the table there are about 220,000 clones, around 82% of which are singletons. Trimming pared 3 bases from V and 1 base from J, leaving 11 bases between. Looked up from germline, CDR1 is KGHDR and CDR2 is SFDVKD. This CDR3 spans 15 amino acids. The sample taken for sequencing was peripheral blood. The source of this sequence is a woman between 65 and 79 years old with acute or convalescent COVID-19. V usage is TRBV24-1 and J usage is TRBJ2-5; D may be TRBD2 (6 bases). The CDR3 reads CATSDPGLVQETQYF. CDR3 nucleotide sequence: TGTGCCACCAGTGATCCGGGACTGGTCCAAGAGACCCAGTACTTC.